The present T cell receptor (beta chain) was sequenced within a study of shared clonotypes between healthy human individuals. On the study more broadly: The study drew on two women and a few men aged 18 to 49 as donors.

Remarks on this clone: Antigen: not known.

CDR1 and CDR2 (germline): GTSNPN, SVGIG (reference sequence). This CDR3 has 13 amino acids. V was clipped by 2 bases and J by 7 bases, with 14 bases between them. Study outcomes and limitations: The sampled material consisted only of blood, and tissue repertoires are likely to differ. Among a handful of donors, approximately 5.4% of naive CD4 clonotypes were found in common.

Some clones are missing from TCRdb's copy, which holds only in-frame ones; the method was immunoSEQ multiplex PCR. The sample contains approximately 1,500,000 clones, 98% of which appear only once. The genes are TRBV30 and TRBJ1-2; D might be TRBD1 (5 bases). Sequencing was done on a sample of naive CD4+ T cells sorted from blood. This sample's subset: CD45RA+ positively selected. This clonotype was sampled from a man aged 25-45 years in good health. This chain's CDR3 is CAWSTRGDSGYTF. The CDR3 DNA reads as TGTGCCTGGAGTACCAGAGGGGATAGTGGCTACACCTTC. The whole variable domain, remainder taken from reference TRBV30 and TRBJ1-2, is SQTIHQWPATLVQPVGSPLSLECTVEGTSNPNLYWYRQAAGRGLQLLFYSVGIGQISSEVPQNLSASRPQDRQFILSSKKLLLSDSGFYLCAWSTRGDSGYTFGSGTRLTVV.